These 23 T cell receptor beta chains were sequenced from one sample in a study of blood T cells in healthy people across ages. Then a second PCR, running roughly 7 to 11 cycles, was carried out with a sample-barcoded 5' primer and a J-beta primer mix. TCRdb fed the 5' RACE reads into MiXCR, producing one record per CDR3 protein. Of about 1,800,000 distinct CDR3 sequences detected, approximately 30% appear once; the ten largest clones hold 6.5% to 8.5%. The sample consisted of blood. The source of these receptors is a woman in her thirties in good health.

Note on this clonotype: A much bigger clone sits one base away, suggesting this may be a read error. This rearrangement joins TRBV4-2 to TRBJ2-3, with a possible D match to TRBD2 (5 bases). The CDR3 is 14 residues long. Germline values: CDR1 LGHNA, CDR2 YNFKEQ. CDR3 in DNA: TGTGCCAGCAGCCAATGGGAGAGCACAGATATGCAGTATTTT. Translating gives CASSQWESTDMQYF.

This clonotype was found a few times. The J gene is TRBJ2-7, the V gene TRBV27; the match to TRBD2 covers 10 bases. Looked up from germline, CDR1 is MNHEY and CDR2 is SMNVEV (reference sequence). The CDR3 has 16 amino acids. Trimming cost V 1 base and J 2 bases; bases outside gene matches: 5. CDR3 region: CASSLFGLAGAYEQYF. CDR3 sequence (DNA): TGTGCCAGCAGTTTATTCGGGCTAGCGGGGGCCTACGAGCAGTACTTC.

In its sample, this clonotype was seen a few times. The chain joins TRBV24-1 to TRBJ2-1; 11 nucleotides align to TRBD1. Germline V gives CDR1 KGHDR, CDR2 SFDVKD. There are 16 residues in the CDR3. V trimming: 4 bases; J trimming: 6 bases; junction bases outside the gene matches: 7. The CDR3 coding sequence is TGTGCCACCAGTGACAGGACAGGGGGCGCGGGCAATGAGCAGTTCTTC. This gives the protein CATSDRTGGAGNEQFF.

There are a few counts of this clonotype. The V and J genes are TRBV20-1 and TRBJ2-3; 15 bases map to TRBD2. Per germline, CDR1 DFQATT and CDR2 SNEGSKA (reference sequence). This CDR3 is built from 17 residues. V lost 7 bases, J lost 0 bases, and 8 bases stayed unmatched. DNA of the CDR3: TGCAGTGTAAGGAGGGGGACTAGCGGGGGGAGCACAGATACGCAGTATTTT. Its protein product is CSVRRGTSGGSTDTQYF.

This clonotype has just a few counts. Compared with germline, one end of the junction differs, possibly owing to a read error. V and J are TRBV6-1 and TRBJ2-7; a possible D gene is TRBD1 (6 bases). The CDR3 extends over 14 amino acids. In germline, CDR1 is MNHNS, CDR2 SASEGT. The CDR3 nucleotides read TGTGCCAGCACTGAAGGTCCAGGGGCCTACGAGCAGTACTTC. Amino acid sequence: CASTEGPGAYEQYF.

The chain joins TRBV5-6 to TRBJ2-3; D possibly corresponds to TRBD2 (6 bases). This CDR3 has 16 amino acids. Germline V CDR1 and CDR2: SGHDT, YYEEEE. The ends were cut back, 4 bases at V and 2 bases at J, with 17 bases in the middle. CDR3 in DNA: TGTGCCAGCAGCCCCCTTATGAGCGGGCTCACAGATACGCAGTATTTT. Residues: CASSPLMSGLTDTQYF.

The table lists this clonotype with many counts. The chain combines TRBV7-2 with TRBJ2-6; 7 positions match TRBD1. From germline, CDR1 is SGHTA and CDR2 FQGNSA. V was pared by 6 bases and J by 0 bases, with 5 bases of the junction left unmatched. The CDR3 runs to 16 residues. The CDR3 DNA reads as TGTGCCAGCAGGTGGGACAGAATCTCTGGGGCCAACGTCCTGACTTTC. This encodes CASRWDRISGANVLTF.

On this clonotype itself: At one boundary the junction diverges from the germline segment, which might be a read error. The CDR3 reads CSARGTGALNGYTF. The DNA of the CDR3 is TGCAGTGCCAGAGGAACGGGGGCTCTCAATGGCTACACCTTC. The chain has TRBV20-1 and TRBJ1-2, with D perhaps TRBD1 (6 bases). The germline V gene encodes CDR1 DFQATT and CDR2 SNEGSKA (reference sequence). This CDR3 contains 14 residues.

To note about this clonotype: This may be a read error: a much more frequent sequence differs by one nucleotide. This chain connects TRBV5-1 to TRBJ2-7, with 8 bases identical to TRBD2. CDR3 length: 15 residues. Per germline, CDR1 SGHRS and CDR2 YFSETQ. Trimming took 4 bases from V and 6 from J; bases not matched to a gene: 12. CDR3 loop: CASSANSGATCEQYF. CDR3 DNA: TGCGCCAGCAGCGCAAATAGCGGGGCAACCTGCGAGCAGTACTTC.

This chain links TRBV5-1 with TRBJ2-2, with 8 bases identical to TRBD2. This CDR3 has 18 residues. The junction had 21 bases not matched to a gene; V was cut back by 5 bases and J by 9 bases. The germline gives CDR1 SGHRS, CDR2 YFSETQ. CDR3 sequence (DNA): TGCGCCAGCAGTTTGCCGCGGGCGGGGGGCCCAAACCCCTGGGAGCTGTTTTTT. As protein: CASSLPRAGGPNPWELFF. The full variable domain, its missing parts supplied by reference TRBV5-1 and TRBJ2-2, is KAGVTQTPRYLIKTRGQQVTLSCSPISGHRSVSWYQQTPGQGLQFLFEYFSETQRNKGNFPGRFSGRQFSNSRSEMNVSTLELGDSALYLCASSLPRAGGPNPWELFFGEGSRLTVL.

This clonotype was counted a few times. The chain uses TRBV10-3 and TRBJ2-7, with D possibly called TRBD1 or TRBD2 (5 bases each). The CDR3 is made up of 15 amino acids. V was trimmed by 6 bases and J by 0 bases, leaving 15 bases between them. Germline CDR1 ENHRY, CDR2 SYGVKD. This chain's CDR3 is CAIRPGVGDSYEQYF. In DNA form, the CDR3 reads TGTGCCATCAGACCCGGGGTGGGGGACTCCTACGAGCAGTACTTC.

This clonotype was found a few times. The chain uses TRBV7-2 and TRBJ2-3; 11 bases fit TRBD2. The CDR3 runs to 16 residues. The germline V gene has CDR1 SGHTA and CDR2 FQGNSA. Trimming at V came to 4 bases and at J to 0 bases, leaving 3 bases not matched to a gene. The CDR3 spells CASSSSSGGSTDTQYF. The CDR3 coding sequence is TGTGCCAGCAGCTCTTCTAGCGGGGGGAGCACAGATACGCAGTATTTT.

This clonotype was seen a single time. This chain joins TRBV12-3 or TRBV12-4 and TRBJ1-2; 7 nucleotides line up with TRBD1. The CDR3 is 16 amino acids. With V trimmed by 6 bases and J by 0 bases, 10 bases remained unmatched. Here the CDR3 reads CASSIGGASANYGYTF. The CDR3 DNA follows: TGTGCCAGCAGCATAGGGGGCGCATCGGCTAACTATGGCTACACCTTC.

This CDR3 reads CATSDLGGQGQWGYTF. The DNA of the CDR3 is TGTGCCACCAGTGATTTAGGGGGACAGGGGCAGTGGGGCTACACCTTC. The gene calls are TRBV24-1 and TRBJ1-2; TRBD1 matches at 10 bases. The CDR3 has 16 residues. The ends lost 1 base at V and 8 bases at J; junction bases unmatched: 9. CDR1 is KGHDR and CDR2 is SFDVKD in the germline V gene.

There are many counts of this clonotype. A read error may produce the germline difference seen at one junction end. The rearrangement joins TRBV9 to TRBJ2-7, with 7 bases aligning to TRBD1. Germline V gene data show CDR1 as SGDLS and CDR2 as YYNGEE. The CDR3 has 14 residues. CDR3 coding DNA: TGTGCCAGTAGCGTGGGACAGAGATCCTACGAGCAGTACTTC. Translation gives CASSVGQRSYEQYF.

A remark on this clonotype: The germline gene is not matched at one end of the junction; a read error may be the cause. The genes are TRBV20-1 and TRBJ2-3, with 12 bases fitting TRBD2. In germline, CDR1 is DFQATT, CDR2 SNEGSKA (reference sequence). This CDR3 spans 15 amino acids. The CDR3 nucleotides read TGCAGTGCCCGACGGACTAGCGGGGCCCAAGATGCGCAGTATTTT. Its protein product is CSARRTSGAQDAQYF.

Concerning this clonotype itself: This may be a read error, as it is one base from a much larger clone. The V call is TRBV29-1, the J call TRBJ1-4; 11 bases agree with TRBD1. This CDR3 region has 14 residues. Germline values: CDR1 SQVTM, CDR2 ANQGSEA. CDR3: CGVGGTGGIQKLFF. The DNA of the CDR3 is TGCGGCGTTGGCGGGACAGGGGGAATTCAAAAACTGTTTTTT. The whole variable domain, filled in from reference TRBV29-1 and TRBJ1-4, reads SAVISQKPSRDICQRGTSLTIQCQVDSQVTMMFWYRQQPGQSLTLIATANQGSEATYESGFVIDKFPISRPNLTFSTLTVSNMSPEDSSIYLCGVGGTGGIQKLFFGSGTQLSVL.

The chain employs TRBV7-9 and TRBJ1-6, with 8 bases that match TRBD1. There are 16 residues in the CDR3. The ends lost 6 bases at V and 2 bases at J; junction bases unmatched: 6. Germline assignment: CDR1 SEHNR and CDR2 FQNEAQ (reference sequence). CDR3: CASSSDRVAYNSPLHF. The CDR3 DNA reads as TGTGCCAGCAGTTCGGACAGGGTCGCCTATAATTCACCCCTCCACTTT.

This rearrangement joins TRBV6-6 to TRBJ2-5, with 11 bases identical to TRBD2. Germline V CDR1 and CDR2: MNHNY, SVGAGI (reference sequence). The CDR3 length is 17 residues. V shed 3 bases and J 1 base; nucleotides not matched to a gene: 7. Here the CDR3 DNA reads TGTGCCAGCAGTTATCGGCGTAGCGGGAGGGCCCAAGAGACCCAGTACTTC. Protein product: CASSYRRSGRAQETQYF.

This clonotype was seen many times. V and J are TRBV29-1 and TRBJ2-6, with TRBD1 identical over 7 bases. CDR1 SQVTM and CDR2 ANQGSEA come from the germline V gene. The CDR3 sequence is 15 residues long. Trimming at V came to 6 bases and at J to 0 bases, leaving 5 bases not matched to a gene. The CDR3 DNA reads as TGCAGCGTCAGGGGGAGAGTCTCTGGGGCCAACGTCCTGACTTTC. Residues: CSVRGRVSGANVLTF.

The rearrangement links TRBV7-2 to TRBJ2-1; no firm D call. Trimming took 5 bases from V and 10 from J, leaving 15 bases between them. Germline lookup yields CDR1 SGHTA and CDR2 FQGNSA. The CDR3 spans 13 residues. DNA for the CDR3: TGTGCCAGCAGCGGGCAGGCCCCCTACGAGCAGTTCTTC. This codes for CASSGQAPYEQFF.

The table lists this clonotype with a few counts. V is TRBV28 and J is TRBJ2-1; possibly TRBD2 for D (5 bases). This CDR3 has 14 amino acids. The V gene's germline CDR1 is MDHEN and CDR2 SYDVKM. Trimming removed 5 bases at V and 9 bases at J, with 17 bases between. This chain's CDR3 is CASSRAAAGGEQFF. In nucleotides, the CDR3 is TGTGCCAGCAGTCGGGCCGCGGCGGGCGGTGAGCAGTTCTTC. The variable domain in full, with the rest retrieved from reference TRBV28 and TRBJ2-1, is DVKVTQSSRYLVKRTGEKVFLECVQDMDHENMFWYRQDPGLGLRLIYFSYDVKMKEKGDIPEGYSVSREKKERFSLILESASTNQTSMYLCASSRAAAGGEQFFGPGTRLTVL.

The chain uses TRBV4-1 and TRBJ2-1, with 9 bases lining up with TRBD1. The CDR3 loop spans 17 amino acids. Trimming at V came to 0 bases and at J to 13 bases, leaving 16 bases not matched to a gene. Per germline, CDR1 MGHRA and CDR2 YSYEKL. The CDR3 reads CASSQDRGTGLKVAQFF. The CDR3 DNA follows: TGCGCCAGCAGCCAAGATCGAGGGACAGGGTTGAAGGTGGCCCAGTTCTTC.